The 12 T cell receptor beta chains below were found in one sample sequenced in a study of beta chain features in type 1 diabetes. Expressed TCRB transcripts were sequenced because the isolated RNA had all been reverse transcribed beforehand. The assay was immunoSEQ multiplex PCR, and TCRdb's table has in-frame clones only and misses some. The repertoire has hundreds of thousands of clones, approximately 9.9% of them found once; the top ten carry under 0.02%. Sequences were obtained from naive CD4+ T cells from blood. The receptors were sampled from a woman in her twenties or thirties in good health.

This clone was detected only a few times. This CDR3 reads CAWGRQVEETQYF. CDR3 in DNA: TGTGCCTGGGGAAGGCAGGTGGAAGAGACCCAGTACTTC. J is TRBJ2-5 and V is TRBV30; D gene unclear. V lost 5 bases to trimming and J lost 3 bases, with 13 bases between them. CDR3 size: 13 residues. Per the germline V gene, CDR1 is GTSNPN and CDR2 is SVGIG (reference sequence).

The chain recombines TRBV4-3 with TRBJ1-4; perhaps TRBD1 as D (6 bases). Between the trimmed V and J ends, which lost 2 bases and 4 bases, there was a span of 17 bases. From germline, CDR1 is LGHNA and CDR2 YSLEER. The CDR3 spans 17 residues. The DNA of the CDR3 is TGCGCCAGCAGCCAAATGCAGGGGACGTCGGGTAATGAAAAACTGTTTTTT. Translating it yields CASSQMQGTSGNEKLFF.

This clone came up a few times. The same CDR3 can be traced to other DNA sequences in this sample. CDR3 loop: CSVADRAEAFF. For the CDR3, the DNA is TGCAGCGTTGCTGACAGGGCTGAAGCTTTCTTT. The rearrangement joins TRBV29-1 to TRBJ1-1; 7 nucleotides line up with TRBD1. Per the germline V gene, CDR1 is SQVTM and CDR2 is ANQGSEA. The CDR3 runs to 11 residues. The trim removed 4 bases at V and 6 bases at J, leaving 2 bases unmatched.

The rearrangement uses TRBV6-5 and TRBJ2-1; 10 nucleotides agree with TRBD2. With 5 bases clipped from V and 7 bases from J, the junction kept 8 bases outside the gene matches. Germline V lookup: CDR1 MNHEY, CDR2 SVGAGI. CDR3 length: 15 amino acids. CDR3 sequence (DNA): TGTGCCAGCAGTATTCTAGCGGGAGAACTGAATGAGCAGTTCTTC. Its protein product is CASSILAGELNEQFF.

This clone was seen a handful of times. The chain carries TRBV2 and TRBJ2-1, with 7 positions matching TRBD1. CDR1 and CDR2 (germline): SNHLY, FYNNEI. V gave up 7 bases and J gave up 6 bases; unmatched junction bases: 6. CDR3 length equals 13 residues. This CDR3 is CASIHDRANEQFF. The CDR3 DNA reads TGTGCCAGCATACATGACAGGGCCAATGAGCAGTTCTTC.

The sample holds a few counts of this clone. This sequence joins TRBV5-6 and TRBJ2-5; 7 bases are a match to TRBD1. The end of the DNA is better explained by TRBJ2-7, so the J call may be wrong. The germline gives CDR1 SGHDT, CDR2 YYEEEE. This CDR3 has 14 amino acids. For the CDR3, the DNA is TGTGCCAGCAGCTTCGGGGACAGACTGGGCGAGCAGTACTTC. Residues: CASSFGDRLGEQYF.

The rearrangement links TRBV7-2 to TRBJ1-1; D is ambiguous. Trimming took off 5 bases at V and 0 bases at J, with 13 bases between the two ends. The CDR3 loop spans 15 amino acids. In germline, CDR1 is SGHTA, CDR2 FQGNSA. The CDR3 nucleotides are TGTGCCAGCAGCCCCCTAGGCGGAGTGAACACTGAAGCTTTCTTT. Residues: CASSPLGGVNTEAFF.

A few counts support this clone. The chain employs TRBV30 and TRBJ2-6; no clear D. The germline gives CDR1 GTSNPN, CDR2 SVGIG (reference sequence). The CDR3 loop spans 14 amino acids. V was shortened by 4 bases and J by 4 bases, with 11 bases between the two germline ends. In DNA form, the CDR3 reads TGTGCCTGGACTAAGGAGTCCGGGGCCAACGTCCTGACTTTC. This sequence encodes CAWTKESGANVLTF.

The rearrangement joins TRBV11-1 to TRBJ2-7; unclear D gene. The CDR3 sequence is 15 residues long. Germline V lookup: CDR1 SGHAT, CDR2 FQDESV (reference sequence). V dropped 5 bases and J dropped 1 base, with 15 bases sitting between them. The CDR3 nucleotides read TGTGCCAGCAGCAGAGAGCACGCTCAATCCTACGAGCAGTACTTC. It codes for CASSREHAQSYEQYF.

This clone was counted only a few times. CDR3 residues: CASSSNPTENTEAFF. CDR3 sequence (DNA): TGTGCCAGCAGTTCTAACCCGACAGAAAACACTGAAGCTTTCTTT. The chain carries TRBV6-5 and TRBJ1-1; tentatively, D is TRBD1 (5 bases). Per the germline V gene, CDR1 is MNHEY and CDR2 is SVGAGI. This CDR3 spans 15 amino acids. The V gene lost 4 bases and the J gene lost 2 bases, with 14 bases spanning the gap.

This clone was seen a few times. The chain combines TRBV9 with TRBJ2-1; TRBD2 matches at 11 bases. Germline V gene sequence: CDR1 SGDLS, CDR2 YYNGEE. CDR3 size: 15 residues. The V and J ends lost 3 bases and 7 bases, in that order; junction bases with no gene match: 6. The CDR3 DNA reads TGTGCCAGCAGCGGGGGGACTAGCGGCAGAAATGAGCAGTTCTTC. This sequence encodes CASSGGTSGRNEQFF.

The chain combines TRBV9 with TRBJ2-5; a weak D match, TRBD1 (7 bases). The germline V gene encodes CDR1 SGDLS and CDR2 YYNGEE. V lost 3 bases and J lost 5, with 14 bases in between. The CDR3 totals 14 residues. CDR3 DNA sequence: TGTGCCAGCAGCGCAGGGGGGTTTAGGGAGACCCAGTACTTC. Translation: CASSAGGFRETQYF.